This T cell receptor beta chain is from a study of shared clonotypes between healthy human individuals. The CDR3 length is 14 residues. Germline lookup yields CDR1 MNHNY and CDR2 SVGAGI (reference sequence). Deletions cut 2 bases from V and 2 bases from J, with 10 bases between. The authors ran the assay at deep level. Template amounts of around 300 ng DNA, tens of thousands of T cell genomes, were employed in unsorted PBMC replicate PCRs. Unsorted PBMCs provided DNA that was sequenced on ten immunoSEQ deep assay plates. Repertoires were generated with immunoSEQ multiplex PCR, while TCRdb's copy carries only in-frame clones and drops some. The table records some 530,000 clones, approximately 84% of them present only once. Donors were Caucasian adults residing in Nashville, Tennessee, USA.

The sample comprised PBMCs. The TCR comes from a middle-aged woman in good health. Some clones in this sample may be carry-over from other donors' samples. The genes are TRBV6-6 and TRBJ2-7; a weak D match, TRBD1 (6 bases). The CDR3 nucleotides read TGTGCCAGCAGTTACACCGACAGGACCTACGAGCAGTACTTC. Translation gives CASSYTDRTYEQYF.